This T cell receptor beta chain was identified in a study of Ad26.COV2.S vaccination and SARS-CoV-2 variants. Study information: By the intramuscular route, Ad26.COV2.S was given once, or twice 56 days apart.

TCRdb keeps only in-frame clones here, not all; method: immunoSEQ multiplex PCR. Counted here are around 400,000 clones, 89% occurring once; the ten biggest clones make up under 2%. Treatment specified: some 20 received Ad26.COV2.S at low or high dose, single or two shots; 5 received placebo; per-sample allocation not given. Specimen acquisition occurred on day 63 following the initial vaccine or placebo injection. Study-level results: Following vaccination, spike-specific CD8+ and CD4+ T cell responses reportedly exhibited substantial breadth.

Regarding this clone: The antigen is unknown.

This CDR3 has 14 amino acids. V shed 2 bases, J shed 3 bases, and the junction held 2 bases outside the gene matches. Germline CDR1 and CDR2: SGDLS and YYNGEE. Sequencing used peripheral blood, obtained in a trial of Ad26.COV2.S vaccine versus placebo. The receptor comes from a person between 18 and 65 years old who received the Ad26.COV2.S COVID-19 vaccine or a placebo. The chain employs TRBV9 and TRBJ2-1; 7 bases map to TRBD1. The CDR3 DNA follows: TGTGCCAGCAGCGTGTGGGACAGCTACAATGAGCAGTTCTTC. Protein product: CASSVWDSYNEQFF.